This TCR beta chain came from a study of shared clonotypes between healthy human individuals. Study context: A donor's plate count was three for CD4 naive and three for CD4 memory; CD8 naive had two and CD8 memory one.

Germline lookup yields CDR1 SNHLY and CDR2 FYNNEI. V lost 3 bases and J 3 bases, leaving 9 bases between the germline ends. The CDR3 runs to 13 residues. CD8 cells regarded as naive lacked CD45RO, were positively chosen for CCR7, and omitted terminally differentiated effector memory CD45RA+ cells. Assay: immunoSEQ multiplex PCR; the TCRdb copy retains only in-frame clones and omits some. The table shows about 1,800,000 clones, with approximately 94% occurring only once. Source material: naive CD8+ T cells sorted from blood. This receptor was identified in a man aged 18 to 29 in good health. This sequence joins TRBV2 and TRBJ2-7, with unresolved D. In DNA, the CDR3 is TGTGCCAGCAGTGATGACAAGAACTACGAGCAGTACTTC. Translation gives CASSDDKNYEQYF.